Listed below are T cell receptor beta chains from one sample, sequenced in a study of blood T cells in healthy people across ages. TCRdb fed the 5' RACE reads into MiXCR, producing one record per CDR3 protein. The sample includes about 800,000 distinct CDR3 sequences, 20% to 25% seen only once; the top ten take approximately 3.7%. Separately, the same data were catalogued under a study of T cells of mothers and their children.

The sample consisted of blood. The origin of the receptors is a boy aged 5-17 years in good health. Both conserved end residues are part of each CDR3. A D gene is named only where the DNA matches it firmly. Clone sizes are given selectively: once, few, many, or a class where the clone is expanded.

CDR3: CSASLLTSTDTQYF
DNA: TGCAGTGCTAGCTTATTGACTAGCACAGATACGCAGTATTTT
size: NA
V: TRBV20-1
J: TRBJ2-3
D: NA

CDR3: CASSPGQGAWYGHTF
DNA: TGTGCCAGCAGCCCCGGACAGGGGGCTTGGTATGGCCACACCTTC
size: NA
V: TRBV28
J: TRBJ1-2
D: TRBD1

CDR3: CASSLARTTPTAGKLFF
DNA: TGTGCCAGCAGCTTGGCCCGGACTACCCCTACCGCAGGCAAGCTGTTTTTT
size: few
V: TRBV7-6
J: TRBJ2-2
D: NA

CDR3: CASSLAVGGGDSYEQYF
DNA: TGTGCCAGCAGCCTCGCGGTGGGCGGGGGTGACTCCTACGAGCAGTACTTC
size: NA
V: TRBV3-1
J: TRBJ2-7
D: TRBD2

CDR3: CAWSRGRYEQYF
DNA: TGTGCCTGGAGTCGCGGGCGCTACGAGCAGTACTTC
size: few
V: TRBV30
J: TRBJ2-7
D: NA

CDR3: CSAREQPGQLYGYTF
DNA: TGCAGTGCTAGAGAACAACCGGGACAGCTCTATGGCTACACCTTC
size: few
V: TRBV20-1
J: TRBJ1-2
D: TRBD1

CDR3: CASSQGLAGGYEQYF
DNA: TGCGCCAGCAGCCAAGGACTAGCGGGGGGGTACGAGCAGTACTTC
size: many
V: TRBV4-1
J: TRBJ2-7
D: TRBD2

CDR3: CASRLGLLYEQYF
DNA: TGTGCCAGCAGGCTTGGCCTTCTCTACGAGCAGTACTTC
size: NA
V: TRBV27
J: TRBJ2-7
D: NA

CDR3: CASSEVSGGATDTRYF
DNA: TGTGCCAGCAGTGAAGTTAGCGGGGGGGCCACGGATACGCGGTATTTT
size: NA
V: TRBV2
J: TRBJ2-3
D: TRBD2

CDR3: CASRWTSSSYNEQFF
DNA: TGTGCCAGCAGATGGACTTCCAGCTCCTACAATGAGCAGTTCTTC
size: NA
V: TRBV6-5
J: TRBJ2-1
D: NA

CDR3: CASSPGLAGGPETQYF
DNA: TGTGCCAGCAGCCCTGGACTAGCGGGGGGGCCGGAGACCCAGTACTTC
size: NA
V: TRBV7-3
J: TRBJ2-5
D: TRBD2

CDR3: CASRLTGTGNSPLHF
DNA: TGTGCCAGCAGGCTAACCGGGACCGGTAATTCACCCCTCCACTTT
size: few
V: TRBV7-9
J: TRBJ1-6
D: NA

CDR3: CASSSPGPDNEQFF
DNA: TGTGCCAGCAGCTCTCCGGGACCAGACAATGAGCAGTTCTTC
size: NA
V: TRBV12-3/TRBV12-4
J: TRBJ2-1
D: NA

CDR3: CSARITGYTEVFF
DNA: TGCAGTGCTAGGATAACAGGATACACTGAAGTTTTCTTT
size: NA
V: TRBV20-1
J: TRBJ1-1
D: NA

CDR3: CASSPTNSGEQFF
DNA: TGTGCCAGCAGCCCGACGAACTCGGGTGAGCAGTTCTTC
size: NA
V: TRBV7-2
J: TRBJ2-1
D: NA

CDR3: CASSRPPGLSTDTQYF
DNA: TGTGCCAGCAGCCGACCTCCGGGACTTAGCACAGATACGCAGTATTTT
size: NA
V: TRBV4-2
J: TRBJ2-3
D: NA

CDR3: CASSQEGYGVNEKLFF
DNA: TGCGCCAGCAGCCAAGAGGGTTACGGGGTGAATGAAAAACTGTTTTTT
size: few
V: TRBV4-1
J: TRBJ1-4
D: NA

CDR3: CSAATSRTDTQYF
DNA: TGCAGTGCTGCGACTAGCCGCACAGATACGCAGTATTTT
size: few
V: TRBV20-1
J: TRBJ2-3
D: TRBD2

CDR3: CSARASGVYEQYF
DNA: TGCAGTGCTAGGGCTAGCGGAGTTTACGAGCAGTACTTC
size: few
V: TRBV20-1
J: TRBJ2-7
D: TRBD2

CDR3: CASRARRGRAYHEQYF
DNA: TGTGCCAGCAGGGCCCGGCGGGGGCGGGCGTACCACGAGCAGTACTTC
size: NA
V: TRBV5-6
J: TRBJ2-7
D: NA

CDR3: CASSSRDKPQHF
DNA: TGTGCCAGCAGTAGCCGGGACAAGCCCCAGCATTTT
size: NA
V: TRBV12-3/TRBV12-4
J: TRBJ1-5
D: NA

CDR3: CASSQEEGVAGGPQYF
DNA: TGTGCCAGCAGCCAAGAGGAAGGGGTAGCGGGAGGGCCTCAGTACTTC
size: many
V: TRBV4-2
J: TRBJ2-4
D: TRBD2

CDR3: CASSQDGAGSQETQYF
DNA: TGCGCCAGCAGCCAAGACGGGGCAGGATCGCAAGAGACCCAGTACTTC
size: many
V: TRBV4-3
J: TRBJ2-5
D: NA

CDR3: CASSTRTSGYNEQFF
DNA: TGTGCCAGTAGTACACGGACTAGCGGCTACAATGAGCAGTTCTTC
size: few
V: TRBV19
J: TRBJ2-1
D: TRBD2

CDR3: CASTGAATNEKLFF
DNA: TGTGCCAGTACGGGGGCAGCAACTAATGAAAAACTGTTTTTT
size: NA
V: TRBV28
J: TRBJ1-4
D: NA

CDR3: CASGVISGGDTQYF
DNA: TGTGCCAGCGGAGTAATCTCGGGTGGAGATACGCAGTATTTT
size: NA
V: TRBV27
J: TRBJ2-3
D: NA

CDR3: CSAVGGWNQPQHF
DNA: TGCAGCGCCGTAGGAGGGTGGAATCAGCCCCAGCATTTT
size: NA
V: TRBV29-1
J: TRBJ1-5
D: NA

CDR3: CASSSSIRLAGSSETQYF
DNA: TGTGCCAGCTCCTCCAGTATTCGACTAGCGGGTTCCTCTGAGACCCAGTACTTC
size: NA
V: TRBV18
J: TRBJ2-5
D: TRBD2

CDR3: CSARPGAQETQYF
DNA: TGCAGTGCTAGACCAGGGGCGCAAGAGACCCAGTACTTC
size: few
V: TRBV20-1
J: TRBJ2-5
D: NA

CDR3: CASSLDGTGKTQETQYF
DNA: TGTGCCAGCAGTCTAGATGGGACAGGGAAAACCCAAGAGACCCAGTACTTC
size: few
V: TRBV6-2/TRBV6-3
J: TRBJ2-5
D: TRBD1

CDR3: CASSRAQGNEKLFF
DNA: TGCGCCAGCAGCAGGGCTCAGGGTAATGAAAAACTGTTTTTT
size: few
V: TRBV5-1
J: TRBJ1-4
D: NA

CDR3: CASSFKTGMTDTQYF
DNA: TGTGCCAGCAGTTTTAAGACAGGCATGACAGATACGCAGTATTTT
size: NA
V: TRBV28
J: TRBJ2-3
D: NA

CDR3: CASSIDPVNTEAFF
DNA: TGTGCCAGTAGTATTGACCCAGTGAACACTGAAGCTTTCTTT
size: NA
V: TRBV19
J: TRBJ1-1
D: NA

CDR3: CSVEEDRDGVRQFF
DNA: TGCAGCGTTGAAGAGGACAGGGACGGGGTACGGCAGTTCTTC
size: NA
V: TRBV29-1
J: TRBJ2-1
D: TRBD1

CDR3: CSARDIINTIYF
DNA: TGCAGTGCTAGAGACATAATAAACACCATATATTTT
size: NA
V: TRBV20-1
J: TRBJ1-3
D: NA

CDR3: CASSTFGQAYGYTF
DNA: TGTGCCAGCAGTACATTTGGACAGGCCTATGGCTACACCTTC
size: NA
V: TRBV28
J: TRBJ1-2
D: TRBD1

CDR3: CASSLTREGNIQYF
DNA: TGTGCCAGCAGCTTAACCAGGGAAGGGAACATTCAGTACTTC
size: NA
V: TRBV11-1
J: TRBJ2-4
D: NA

CDR3: CASSLKLTGGTEAFF
DNA: TGTGCCAGCAGCTTAAAGCTGACAGGGGGCACTGAAGCTTTCTTT
size: few
V: TRBV7-9
J: TRBJ1-1
D: TRBD1

CDR3: CSARDMHNRQETQYF
DNA: TGCAGTGCTAGAGATATGCATAACAGGCAAGAGACCCAGTACTTC
size: NA
V: TRBV20-1
J: TRBJ2-5
D: NA

CDR3: CASSDMVLHGGEQFF
DNA: TGTGCCAGCAGTGATATGGTACTCCACGGGGGTGAGCAGTTCTTC
size: many
V: TRBV25-1
J: TRBJ2-1
D: NA

CDR3: CASTKDRGSPWANVLTF
DNA: TGTGCCAGCACCAAGGACAGGGGCTCCCCTTGGGCCAACGTCCTGACTTTC
size: NA
V: TRBV12-3/TRBV12-4
J: TRBJ2-6
D: TRBD1

CDR3: CASRRGRGTNEKLFF
DNA: TGTGCGTCCCGGAGAGGGAGGGGAACTAATGAAAAACTGTTTTTT
size: NA
V: TRBV28
J: TRBJ1-4
D: NA

CDR3: CASKSTGGRDTEAFF
DNA: TGTGCCAGCAAATCCACAGGGGGCCGGGACACTGAAGCTTTCTTT
size: NA
V: TRBV6-5
J: TRBJ1-1
D: TRBD1

CDR3: CASSDRQGAGDTQYF
DNA: TGTGCCAGCAGTGACAGACAGGGGGCAGGAGATACGCAGTATTTT
size: NA
V: TRBV7-9
J: TRBJ2-3
D: TRBD1

CDR3: CSATPRDPGNTIYF
DNA: TGCAGTGCCACACCGAGGGACCCTGGAAACACCATATATTTT
size: NA
V: TRBV20-1
J: TRBJ1-3
D: NA

CDR3: CTSSQEIGQREKLFF
DNA: TGCACCAGCAGCCAAGAAATAGGTCAGAGAGAAAAACTGTTTTTT
size: NA
V: TRBV4-3
J: TRBJ1-4
D: NA

CDR3: CATSRDWGGSYEQYF
DNA: TGTGCCACCAGCAGAGATTGGGGGGGCAGTTACGAGCAGTACTTC
size: NA
V: TRBV15
J: TRBJ2-7
D: NA

CDR3: CASSGDRGLSWDNEQFF
DNA: TGTGCCAGCAGTGGGGACAGGGGGCTCTCGTGGGACAATGAGCAGTTCTTC
size: NA
V: TRBV12-3/TRBV12-4
J: TRBJ2-1
D: TRBD1

CDR3: CVSSLTGLAGAETQYF
DNA: TGTGTCAGCAGCTTAACGGGACTAGCGGGGGCAGAGACCCAGTACTTC
size: NA
V: TRBV7-3
J: TRBJ2-5
D: TRBD2

CDR3: CASTSTPERGAQYF
DNA: TGTGCCAGCACCTCAACGCCCGAACGAGGGGCCCAGTACTTC
size: NA
V: TRBV6-2/TRBV6-3
J: TRBJ2-5
D: NA

CDR3: CASGQEQGVFNEQFF
DNA: TGCGCCAGCGGCCAAGAGCAGGGGGTTTTCAATGAGCAGTTCTTC
size: few
V: TRBV4-3
J: TRBJ2-1
D: TRBD1

CDR3: CAIKLERSTDTQYF
DNA: TGTGCCATCAAGCTGGAACGAAGCACAGATACGCAGTATTTT
size: NA
V: TRBV10-3
J: TRBJ2-3
D: NA

CDR3: CASSRLNYNEQFF
DNA: TGTGCCAGTAGTAGGCTAAACTACAATGAGCAGTTCTTC
size: few
V: TRBV19
J: TRBJ2-1
D: NA

CDR3: CASSQVMGLQETQYF
DNA: TGTGCCAGCAGCCAAGTAATGGGACTACAAGAGACCCAGTACTTC
size: NA
V: TRBV14
J: TRBJ2-5
D: TRBD2

CDR3: CASSLGGTASRAYTF
DNA: TGCGCCAGCAGCTTGGGAGGGACAGCCAGCAGGGCATACACCTTC
size: NA
V: TRBV5-1
J: TRBJ1-2
D: TRBD1

CDR3: CSGGAVNTGELFF
DNA: TGCAGTGGAGGCGCGGTGAACACCGGGGAGCTGTTTTTT
size: NA
V: TRBV20-1
J: TRBJ2-2
D: NA